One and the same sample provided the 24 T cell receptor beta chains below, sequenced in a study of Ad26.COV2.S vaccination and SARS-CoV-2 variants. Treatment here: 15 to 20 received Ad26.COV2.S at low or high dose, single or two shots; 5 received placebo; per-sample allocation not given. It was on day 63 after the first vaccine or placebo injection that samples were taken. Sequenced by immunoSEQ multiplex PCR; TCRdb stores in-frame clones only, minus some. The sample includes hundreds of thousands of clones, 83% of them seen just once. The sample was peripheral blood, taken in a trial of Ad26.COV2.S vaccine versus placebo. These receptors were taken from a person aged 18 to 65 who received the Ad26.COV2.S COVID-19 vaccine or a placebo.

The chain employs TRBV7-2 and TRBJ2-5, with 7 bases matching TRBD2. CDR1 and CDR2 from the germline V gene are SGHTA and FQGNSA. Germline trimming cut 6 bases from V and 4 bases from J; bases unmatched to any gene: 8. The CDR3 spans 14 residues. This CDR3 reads CASSSSGMGETQYF. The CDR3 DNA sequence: TGTGCCAGCAGTTCGAGCGGGATGGGAGAGACCCAGTACTTC.

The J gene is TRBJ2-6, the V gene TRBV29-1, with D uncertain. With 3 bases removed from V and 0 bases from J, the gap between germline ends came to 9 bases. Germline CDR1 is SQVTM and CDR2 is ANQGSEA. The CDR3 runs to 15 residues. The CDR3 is CSVDGDSSGANVLTF. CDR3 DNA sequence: TGCAGCGTTGATGGCGATTCCTCTGGGGCCAACGTCCTGACTTTC. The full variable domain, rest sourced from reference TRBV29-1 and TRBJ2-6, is SAVISQKPSRDICQRGTSLTIQCQVDSQVTMMFWYRQQPGQSLTLIATANQGSEATYESGFVIDKFPISRPNLTFSTLTVSNMSPEDSSIYLCSVDGDSSGANVLTFGAGSRLTVL.

Here the CDR3 reads CASSWTGNYGYTF. The DNA of the CDR3 is TGTGCCAGCAGCTGGACAGGAAACTATGGCTACACCTTC. This sequence joins TRBV7-9 and TRBJ1-2; 7 bases align to TRBD1. Germline-derived CDR1 and CDR2 are SEHNR and FQNEAQ (reference sequence). J was trimmed by 2 bases and V by 4 bases; bases with no gene match: 1. There are 13 residues in the CDR3. Full variable domain (missing parts from reference TRBV7-9 and TRBJ1-2): DTGVSQNPRHKITKRGQNVTFRCDPISEHNRLYWYRQTLGQGPEFLTYFQNEAQLEKSRLLSDRFSAERPKGSFSTLEIQRTEQGDSAMYLCASSWTGNYGYTFGSGTRLTVV.

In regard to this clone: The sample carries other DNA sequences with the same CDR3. The CDR3 DNA reads as TGCGCCAGCAGCTTGGGGGGACACGAGCAGTACTTC. It encodes CASSLGGHEQYF. The rearrangement uses TRBV5-1 and TRBJ2-7, with D perhaps being TRBD1 or TRBD2 (5 bases each). Per the germline V gene, CDR1 is SGHRS and CDR2 is YFSETQ. CDR3 length: 12 residues. The ends were cut back, 0 bases at V and 5 bases at J, with 6 bases in the middle.

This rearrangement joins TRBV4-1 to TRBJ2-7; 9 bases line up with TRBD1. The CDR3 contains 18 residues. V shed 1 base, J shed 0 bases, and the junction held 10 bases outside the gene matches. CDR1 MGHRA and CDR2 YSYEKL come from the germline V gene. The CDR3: CASSQGDRVFGTSYEQYF. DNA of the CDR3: TGCGCCAGCAGCCAAGGGGACAGGGTGTTCGGTACCTCCTACGAGCAGTACTTC.

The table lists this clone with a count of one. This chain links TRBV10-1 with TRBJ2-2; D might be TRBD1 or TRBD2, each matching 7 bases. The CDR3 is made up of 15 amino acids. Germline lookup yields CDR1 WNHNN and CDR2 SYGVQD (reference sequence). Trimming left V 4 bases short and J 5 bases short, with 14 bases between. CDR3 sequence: CASSAQGGWTGELFF. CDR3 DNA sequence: TGCGCCAGCAGTGCCCAGGGGGGGTGGACCGGGGAGCTGTTTTTT.

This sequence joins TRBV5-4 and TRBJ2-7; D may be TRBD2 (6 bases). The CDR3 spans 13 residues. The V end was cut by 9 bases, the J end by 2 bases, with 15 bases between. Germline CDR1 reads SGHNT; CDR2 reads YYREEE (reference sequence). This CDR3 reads CAIPAGRPYEQYF. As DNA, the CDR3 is TGTGCCATCCCGGCGGGGAGGCCCTACGAGCAGTACTTC.

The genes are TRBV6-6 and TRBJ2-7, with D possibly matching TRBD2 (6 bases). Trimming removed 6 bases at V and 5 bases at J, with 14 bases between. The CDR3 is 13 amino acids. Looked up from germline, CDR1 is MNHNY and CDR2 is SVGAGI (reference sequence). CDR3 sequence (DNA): TGTGCCAGCAGCCCGGGGACTCTCGACGAGCAGTACTTC. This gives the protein CASSPGTLDEQYF.

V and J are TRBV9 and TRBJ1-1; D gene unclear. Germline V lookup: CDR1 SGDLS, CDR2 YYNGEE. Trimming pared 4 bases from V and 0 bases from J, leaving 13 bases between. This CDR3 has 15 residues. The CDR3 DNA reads TGTGCCAGCAGCCCCCCGGGCACGTTGAACACTGAAGCTTTCTTT. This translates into CASSPPGTLNTEAFF. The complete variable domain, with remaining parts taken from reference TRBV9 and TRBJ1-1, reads DSGVTQTPKHLITATGQRVTLRCSPRSGDLSVYWYQQSLDQGLQFLIQYYNGEERAKGNILERFSAQQFPDLHSELNLSSLELGDSALYFCASSPPGTLNTEAFFGQGTRLTVV.

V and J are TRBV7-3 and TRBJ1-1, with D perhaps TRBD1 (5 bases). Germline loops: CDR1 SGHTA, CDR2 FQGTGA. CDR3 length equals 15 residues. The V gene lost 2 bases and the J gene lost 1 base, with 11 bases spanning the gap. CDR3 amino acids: CASSLGGLGNTEAFF. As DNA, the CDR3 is TGTGCCAGCAGCTTAGGGGGTTTAGGGAACACTGAAGCTTTCTTT.

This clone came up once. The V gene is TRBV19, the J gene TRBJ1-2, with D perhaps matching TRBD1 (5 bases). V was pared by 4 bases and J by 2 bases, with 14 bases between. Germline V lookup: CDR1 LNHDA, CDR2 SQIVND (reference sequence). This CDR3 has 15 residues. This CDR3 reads CASSSRRGLNYGYTF. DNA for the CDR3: TGTGCCAGTAGTAGCCGAAGGGGACTAAACTATGGCTACACCTTC.

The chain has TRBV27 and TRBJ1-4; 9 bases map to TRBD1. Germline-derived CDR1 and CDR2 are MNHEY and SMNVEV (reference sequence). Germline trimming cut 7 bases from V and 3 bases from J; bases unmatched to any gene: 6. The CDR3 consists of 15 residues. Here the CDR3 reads CASKQGARPNEKLFF. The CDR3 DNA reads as TGTGCCAGCAAACAGGGGGCTAGGCCTAATGAAAAACTGTTTTTT.

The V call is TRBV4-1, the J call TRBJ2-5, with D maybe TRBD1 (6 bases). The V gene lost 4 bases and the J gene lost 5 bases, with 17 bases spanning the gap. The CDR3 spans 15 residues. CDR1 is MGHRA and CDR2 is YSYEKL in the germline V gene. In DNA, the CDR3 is TGCGCCAGCAGCCGACCCGAAGGGGGAATGGAGACCCAGTACTTC. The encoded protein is CASSRPEGGMETQYF.

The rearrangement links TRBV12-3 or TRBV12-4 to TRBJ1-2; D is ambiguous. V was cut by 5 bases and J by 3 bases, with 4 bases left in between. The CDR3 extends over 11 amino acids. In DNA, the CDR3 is TGTGCCAGCAGTACTTACTATGGCTACACCTTC. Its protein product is CASSTYYGYTF.

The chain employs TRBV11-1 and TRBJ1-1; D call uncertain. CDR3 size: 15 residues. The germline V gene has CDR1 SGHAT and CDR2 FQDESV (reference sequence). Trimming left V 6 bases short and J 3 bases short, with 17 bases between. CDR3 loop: CASRFYRVTDTEAFF. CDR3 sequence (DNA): TGTGCCAGCAGGTTTTACCGGGTTACAGACACTGAAGCTTTCTTT.

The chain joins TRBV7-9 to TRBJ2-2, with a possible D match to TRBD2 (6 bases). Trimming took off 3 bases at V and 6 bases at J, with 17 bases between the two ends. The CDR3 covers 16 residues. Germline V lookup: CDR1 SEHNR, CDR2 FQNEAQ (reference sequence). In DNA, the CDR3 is TGTGCCAGCAGCTTGGGCTTTGGGAGGCACGCCGGGGAGCTGTTTTTT. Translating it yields CASSLGFGRHAGELFF.

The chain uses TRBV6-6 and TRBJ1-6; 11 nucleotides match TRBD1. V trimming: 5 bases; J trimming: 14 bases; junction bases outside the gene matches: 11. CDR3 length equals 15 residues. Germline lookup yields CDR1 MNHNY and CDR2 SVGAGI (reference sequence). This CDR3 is CASSAGTGGRLALHF. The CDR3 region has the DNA TGTGCCAGCAGTGCCGGGACAGGGGGTCGGTTGGCCCTCCACTTT.

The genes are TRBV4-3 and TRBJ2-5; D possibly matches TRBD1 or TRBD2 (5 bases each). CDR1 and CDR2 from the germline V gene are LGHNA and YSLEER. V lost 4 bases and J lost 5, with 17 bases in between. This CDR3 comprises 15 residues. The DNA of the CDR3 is TGCGCCAGCAGCCGATCGTACGGCTGGGGGGAGACCCAGTACTTC. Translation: CASSRSYGWGETQYF.

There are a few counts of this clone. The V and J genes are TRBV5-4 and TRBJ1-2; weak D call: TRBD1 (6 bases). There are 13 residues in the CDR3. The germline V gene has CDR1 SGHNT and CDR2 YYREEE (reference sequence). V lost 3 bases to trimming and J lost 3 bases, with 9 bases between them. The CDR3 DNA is TGTGCCAGCAGCTCCCCAGGGGACTATGGCTACACCTTC. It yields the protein CASSSPGDYGYTF.

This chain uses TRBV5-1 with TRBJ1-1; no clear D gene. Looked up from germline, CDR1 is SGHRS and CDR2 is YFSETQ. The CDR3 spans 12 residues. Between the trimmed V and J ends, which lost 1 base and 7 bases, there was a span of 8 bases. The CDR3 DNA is TGCGCCAGCAGCTTGTTCGCCGGTGAAGCTTTCTTT. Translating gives CASSLFAGEAFF.

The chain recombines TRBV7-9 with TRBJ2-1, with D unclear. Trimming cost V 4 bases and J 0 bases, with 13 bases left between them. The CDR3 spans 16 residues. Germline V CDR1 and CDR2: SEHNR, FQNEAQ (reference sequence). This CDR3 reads CASSSPEATSYNEQFF. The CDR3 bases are TGTGCCAGCAGCTCCCCTGAGGCTACCTCCTACAATGAGCAGTTCTTC.

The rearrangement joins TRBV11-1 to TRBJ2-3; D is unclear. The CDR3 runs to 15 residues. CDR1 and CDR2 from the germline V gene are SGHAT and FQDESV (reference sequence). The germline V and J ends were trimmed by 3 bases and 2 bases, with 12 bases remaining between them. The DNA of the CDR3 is TGTGCCAGCAGCTTTTATTCTGGATTCACAGATACGCAGTATTTT. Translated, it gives CASSFYSGFTDTQYF.

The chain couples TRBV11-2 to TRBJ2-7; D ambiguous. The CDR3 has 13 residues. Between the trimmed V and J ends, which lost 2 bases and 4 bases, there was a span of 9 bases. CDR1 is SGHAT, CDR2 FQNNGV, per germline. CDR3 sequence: CASSLIVRYEQYF. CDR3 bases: TGTGCCAGCAGCTTAATAGTAAGATACGAGCAGTACTTC.

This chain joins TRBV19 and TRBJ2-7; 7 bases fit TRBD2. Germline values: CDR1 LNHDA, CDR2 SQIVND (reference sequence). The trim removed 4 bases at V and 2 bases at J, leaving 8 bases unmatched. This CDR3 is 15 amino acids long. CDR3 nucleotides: TGTGCCAGTAGTAGCGGGGCTAGCGGAACCTACGAGCAGTACTTC. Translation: CASSSGASGTYEQYF.